These 2 T cell receptor beta chains originate from one sample sequenced in a study of shared clonotypes between healthy human individuals. Naive CD8 cells comprised CD45RO-negative, CCR7-positively selected cells, excluding terminally differentiated effector memory CD45RA+ cells. The repertoire was sequenced with immunoSEQ multiplex PCR; TCRdb's copy has only in-frame clones and lacks some. Of about 2 million clones listed, around 96% are singletons. Sequencing was carried out using naive CD8+ T cells sorted from blood. These receptors all come from a man younger than 35 in good health.

V and J are TRBV27 and TRBJ2-7; TRBD1 matches 9 bases. There are 15 residues in the CDR3. The germline V gene has CDR1 MNHEY and CDR2 SMNVEV (reference sequence). The junction had 10 bases not matched to a gene; V was cut back by 5 bases and J by 5 bases. CDR3 region: CASSVSGTGFNEQYF. CDR3 in DNA: TGTGCCAGCAGTGTCTCCGGGACAGGGTTCAACGAGCAGTACTTC.

The V gene is TRBV10-3, the J gene TRBJ2-3; TRBD2 matches 11 bases. Trimming at V came to 6 bases and at J to 4 bases, leaving 9 bases not matched to a gene. The length of the CDR3 is 16 residues. Looked up from germline, CDR1 is ENHRY and CDR2 is SYGVKD. The DNA for the CDR3 is TGTGCCATCAGAGAACATAGCGGGGGGGCTCCAGATACGCAGTATTTT. Translated: CAIREHSGGAPDTQYF.